This TCR beta chain is drawn from a study of T cells in Graves' hyperthyroidism and ophthalmopathy (dated by TCRdb to about 2019). Describing the broader study: To identify distinguishing TCR V-J signatures, a discovery cohort of around 100 patients was used, comprising 43 with Graves' ophthalmopathy and some 60 with stable Graves' hyperthyroidism. Prospective prediction of ophthalmopathy was tested in an independent validation cohort consisting of 18 to 20 hyperthyroidism patients and 17 patients who later progressed to ophthalmopathy. For training and testing, the 100 or so patients in the discovery cohort were randomly divided in a 7:3 ratio. In addition, the study compared T-cell repertoires in thyroid tissue and in blood from five to seven Graves' hyperthyroidism patients. After sampling, hyperthyroidism patients received methimazole starting at 30 mg daily, and ophthalmopathy patients received high-dose intravenous methylprednisolone. According to the paper, TCR Vbeta CDR3 sequencing was carried out on 135 peripheral blood samples, which came from under 50 ophthalmopathy, 75 to 80 hyperthyroidism and about 17 progressor patients.

TCR beta CDR3 regions were amplified from RNA transcripts. For the first round of RT-PCR on the TCR CDR3, the HTBI primer set was used together with the Qiagen OneStep RT-PCR kit. A second multiplex PCR round built the libraries, followed by size selection and purification. Paired-end sequencing of the libraries was performed with 100 bp reads on an Illumina HiSeq2000. Per the original workflow: SOAPnuke was used to process the raw data, removing reads that contained adapters or uncalled bases, had a mean Phred below 15, or lacked an exact match to the constant primer or identifier. COPE v1.2.5 was used to merge the high-quality paired reads, and each unique nucleotide sequence was defined as a clonotype. MiTCR v1.1 was used to align the clonotypes against IMGT TRBV, TRBD and TRBJ reference segments. The analysis included only V-J combinations with a frequency above 0.0001, which together covered 99% to 99.2% of the repertoires. The TCS score was defined as the ratio of F50 (clonal expansion) to E x V (chaos), calculated using BLOSUM62-based TCRdist between CDR3 peptides within each V-J. Welch's t-statistics and random forest reduced several hundred V-J features to 13, which were used in a naive Bayes classifier (R e1071). The similarity between thyroid and blood repertoires was quantified using the Morisita-Horn index. TCRdb trimmed public reads at Q25 via fastp, called clones via MiXCR and kept in-frame beta chains. Here each entry gathers all rows of one CDR3 protein and keeps the most common genes and DNA. TCRdb assigned the V and J calls; the authors' analysis was not used. This sample has 550,000 to 700,000 distinct CDR3 sequences in its table, and 40% to 55% of those were observed once. 15% to 20% of the sample is held by the ten biggest clonotypes.

V ends up 1 base short and J 3 bases short, with an unmatched junction base count of 8. The CDR3, from cysteine to phenylalanine, totals 17 residues. Only CDR3 DNA is held: 51 bases, read in frame from base 1. Reading the germline V gene (reference sequence) gives CDR1 LNHNV and CDR2 YYDKDF. This clonotype was observed a handful of times. Which antigen it targets is not known. Base qualities were left out, and no much larger clone turns up one base away. The study excluded patients with uncontrolled infections, other autoimmune diseases, pregnancy or lactation. Diagnoses relied on clinical symptoms, serum thyroxine and TRAb, thyroid ultrasound and orbital computed tomography. Total RNA was extracted using Trizol reagent, and RNA quality was assessed on an Agilent 2100 Bioanalyzer. Summary of the overall study and its limitations: No statistical method was used to fix the sample size in advance, and group allocation was not hidden from the investigators. A 13 V-J signature model separated ophthalmopathy from stable hyperthyroidism, with approximately 87% sensitivity and 81% to 83% specificity in cross-validation and 80%/75% in testing. In validation, the model predicted progression to ophthalmopathy a median of around six months before onset, with roughly 71% sensitivity and 72.22% specificity. Blood samples also contained most of the expanded thyroid clonotypes (frequency above 0.001), which suggests that blood repertoires may reflect thyroid immune responses.

This clonotype was obtained from an adult woman with Graves' disease, either hyperthyroidism or ophthalmopathy (not recorded which). The chain is made from TRBV15 and TRBJ1-5; 8 central bases correspond to TRBD1. The material sequenced was peripheral blood or thyroid tissue (not recorded which). The CDR3 region reads CATSRGTGQGFNQPQHF. The base sequence is TGTGCCACCAGCAGAGGTACAGGACAGGGCTTCAATCAGCCCCAGCATTTT.